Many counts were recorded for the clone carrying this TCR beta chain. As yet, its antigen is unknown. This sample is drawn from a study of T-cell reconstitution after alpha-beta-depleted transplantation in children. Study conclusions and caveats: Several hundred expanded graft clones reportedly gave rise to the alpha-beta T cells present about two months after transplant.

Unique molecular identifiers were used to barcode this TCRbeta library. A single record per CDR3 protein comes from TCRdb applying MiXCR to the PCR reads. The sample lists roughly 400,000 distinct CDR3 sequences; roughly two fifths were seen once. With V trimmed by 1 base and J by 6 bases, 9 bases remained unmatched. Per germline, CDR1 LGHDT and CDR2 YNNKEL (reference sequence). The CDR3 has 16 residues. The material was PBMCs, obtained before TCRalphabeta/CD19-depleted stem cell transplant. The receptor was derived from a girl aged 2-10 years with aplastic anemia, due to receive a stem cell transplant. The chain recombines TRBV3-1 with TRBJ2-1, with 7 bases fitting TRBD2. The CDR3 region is CASSQAYLAVINEQFF. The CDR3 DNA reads TGTGCCAGCAGCCAAGCTTACCTAGCGGTCATCAATGAGCAGTTCTTC.